Each of the 23 T cell receptor beta chains below was sequenced from the same sample in a study of cytomegalovirus exposure and HLA in healthy donors. The method was immunoSEQ multiplex PCR; TCRdb's version includes in-frame clones alone and lacks a portion of them. The sample contains hundreds of thousands of clones, roughly 89% of which appear only once. The sequencing sample was made of PBMCs. Every receptor here comes from a woman aged 18-29 years in good health and CMV-seronegative.

Here the CDR3 DNA reads TGTGCCAGCAGCCAAGATCCGAGCGGGAGTACCTACGAGCAGTACTTC. This gives the protein CASSQDPSGSTYEQYF. The chain joins TRBV4-2 to TRBJ2-7; 8 bases agree with TRBD2. The germline gives CDR1 LGHNA, CDR2 YNFKEQ. The trim removed 0 bases at V and 2 bases at J, leaving 6 bases unmatched. The CDR3 contains 16 residues.

The chain links TRBV11-2 to TRBJ1-1; the D is unclear. CDR1 and CDR2 from the germline V gene are SGHAT and FQNNGV. This CDR3 contains 11 residues. V was clipped by 4 bases and J by 8 bases, with 8 bases between them. The CDR3, as DNA: TGTGCCAGCAGCTCCCCGGAGGAAGCTTTCTTT. Protein sequence: CASSSPEEAFF.

V and J are TRBV28 and TRBJ1-1, with 7 bases matching TRBD1. The trim removed 5 bases at V and 11 bases at J, leaving 8 bases unmatched. Germline CDR1 MDHEN, CDR2 SYDVKM. This CDR3 region has 12 residues. CDR3 loop: CASSVRGRDAFF. The CDR3 DNA reads as TGTGCCAGCAGTGTCAGGGGGAGAGATGCTTTCTTT.

This clone appeared a single time. This chain uses TRBV6-1 with TRBJ2-1; 14 bases are a match to TRBD2. This CDR3 has 14 residues. Germline-derived CDR1 and CDR2 are MNHNS and SASEGT. V was clipped by 4 bases and J by 12 bases; unmatched bases: 5. For the CDR3, the DNA is TGTGCCAGCAGTGCGACTAGCGGGGGGGCTGGGCAGTTCTTC. It translates to CASSATSGGAGQFF.

DNA for the CDR3: TGTGCCAGCAGTTTATGGCAGGGAAACACCGGGGAGCTGTTTTTT. Amino acid sequence: CASSLWQGNTGELFF. The chain recombines TRBV28 with TRBJ2-2; weak D call: TRBD1 (5 bases). The V end was cut by 0 bases, the J end by 2 bases, with 7 bases between. Looked up from germline, CDR1 is MDHEN and CDR2 is SYDVKM. The CDR3 is 15 residues long.

V and J are TRBV20-1 and TRBJ1-2, with 7 nucleotides matching TRBD1. The CDR3 runs 10 residues. V shed 5 bases and J 8 bases; nucleotides not matched to a gene: 2. Germline CDR1 reads DFQATT; CDR2 reads SNEGSKA (reference sequence). In DNA, the CDR3 is TGCAGTGCTTACAGGGGCGGCTACACCTTC. This sequence encodes CSAYRGGYTF.

This chain joins TRBV27 and TRBJ2-7, with a weak D call TRBD1 (6 bases). Germline lookup yields CDR1 MNHEY and CDR2 SMNVEV (reference sequence). Trimming removed 8 bases from V and 4 bases from J, with 18 bases in between. The CDR3 loop spans 14 amino acids. CDR3 loop: CASGSVTGLYEQYF. As DNA, the CDR3 is TGTGCCAGCGGAAGCGTCACAGGGTTGTACGAGCAGTACTTC.

The V call is TRBV2, the J call TRBJ2-7, with 7 nucleotides matching TRBD2. J lost 0 bases, V lost 6 bases, and 5 bases had no gene match. The CDR3 has 14 amino acids. Germline values: CDR1 SNHLY, CDR2 FYNNEI. As DNA, the CDR3 is TGTGCCAGCAGGGCGAGCGGGAACTCCTACGAGCAGTACTTC. Amino acids: CASRASGNSYEQYF.

V and J are TRBV28 and TRBJ2-7, with 11 bases aligning to TRBD2. J gave up 6 bases and V 4 bases, and 11 bases lay outside the gene matches. The CDR3 covers 16 residues. The germline V gene has CDR1 MDHEN and CDR2 SYDVKM. In DNA form, the CDR3 reads TGTGCCAGCAGTTCGCCGCTTAGCGGGAGGGTATCCGAGCAGTACTTC. This gives the protein CASSSPLSGRVSEQYF.

This chain connects TRBV19 to TRBJ1-2; no definite D call. CDR1 LNHDA and CDR2 SQIVND come from the germline V gene (reference sequence). V lost 9 bases to trimming and J lost 4 bases, with 15 bases between them. This CDR3 is built from 13 residues. Here the CDR3 reads CASNPGSGYGYTF. CDR3 nucleotide sequence: TGTGCCAGCAACCCTGGGAGCGGCTATGGCTACACCTTC.

The chain joins TRBV7-2 to TRBJ1-2, with D possibly being TRBD1 (6 bases). The CDR3 is made up of 12 amino acids. CDR1 and CDR2 from the germline V gene are SGHTA and FQGNSA. V gave up 3 bases and J gave up 7 bases, with 9 bases separating them. CDR3 sequence: CASSLDRGGYTF. The CDR3 DNA follows: TGTGCCAGCAGCTTGGACAGAGGTGGCTACACCTTC. Using reference TRBV7-2 and TRBJ1-2 for the parts outside the CDR3, the full variable domain is GAGVSQSPSNKVTEKGKDVELRCDPISGHTALYWYRQSLGQGLEFLIYFQGNSAPDKSGLPSDRFSAERTGGSVSTLTIQRTQQEDSAVYLCASSLDRGGYTFGSGTRLTVV.

The V and J genes are TRBV29-1 and TRBJ2-7; 9 bases match TRBD2. This CDR3 region has 16 residues. Germline V CDR1 and CDR2: SQVTM, ANQGSEA. The V segment lost 4 bases and the J segment 0 bases; nucleotides outside the gene matches: 10. DNA for the CDR3: TGCAGCGTTGGACCCCTCTGGCGGGAGGGCTCCTACGAGCAGTACTTC. Residues: CSVGPLWREGSYEQYF.

This clone was observed a single time. The rearrangement joins TRBV28 to TRBJ1-1; D is unresolved. V shed 1 base and J shed 3 bases, with 18 bases lying between them. The CDR3 totals 17 residues. The germline V gene encodes CDR1 MDHEN and CDR2 SYDVKM. CDR3: CASSLFSGFRSHTEAFF. The DNA of the CDR3 is TGTGCCAGCAGTTTATTTTCCGGTTTCCGGAGCCACACTGAAGCTTTCTTT.

This clone has only one observation. The rearrangement uses TRBV7-8 and TRBJ1-1; TRBD1 aligns across 7 bases. V dropped 5 bases and J dropped 3; count of bases not matched to a gene: 12. Per germline, CDR1 SGHVS and CDR2 FQNEAQ. This CDR3 spans 16 amino acids. Here the CDR3 DNA reads TGTGCCAGCAGCAACAGGGGCTCATTGGCGGACACTGAAGCTTTCTTT. Protein sequence: CASSNRGSLADTEAFF.

This chain uses TRBV7-9 with TRBJ1-2; D is possibly TRBD1 (6 bases). Trimming took off 5 bases at V and 8 bases at J, with 12 bases between the two ends. This CDR3 has 12 amino acids. Germline V CDR1 and CDR2: SEHNR, FQNEAQ (reference sequence). This CDR3 is CASSTGTRGYTF. DNA for the CDR3: TGTGCCAGCAGCACCGGGACAAGAGGCTACACCTTC.

The chain links TRBV7-9 to TRBJ2-1, with TRBD1 identical over 9 bases. CDR3 length: 15 amino acids. The junction had 3 bases not matched to a gene; V was cut back by 2 bases and J by 4 bases. CDR1 is SEHNR and CDR2 is FQNEAQ in the germline V gene (reference sequence). This CDR3 is CASSLRGQGYNEQFF. As DNA, the CDR3 is TGTGCCAGCAGCTTAAGAGGACAGGGGTACAATGAGCAGTTCTTC.

The genes are TRBV7-9 and TRBJ2-2; a possible D gene is TRBD2 (6 bases). The germline V and J ends were trimmed by 5 bases and 8 bases, with 18 bases remaining between them. Germline V gene data show CDR1 as SEHNR and CDR2 as FQNEAQ (reference sequence). CDR3 length equals 15 residues. Here the CDR3 reads CASSHTGLRFGELFF. CDR3 in DNA: TGTGCCAGCAGCCACACGGGACTTAGATTTGGGGAGCTGTTTTTT.

This clone has just a few counts. This sequence joins TRBV28 and TRBJ2-1; 8 nucleotides match TRBD2. The CDR3 covers 14 residues. CDR1 is MDHEN, CDR2 SYDVKM, per germline. Trimming cost V 2 bases and J 9 bases; bases outside gene matches: 6. In DNA, the CDR3 is TGTGCCAGCAGTTTAGGACTAGCCAGCAGTGAGCAGTTCTTC. Its translation is CASSLGLASSEQFF.

The table lists this clone with a count of one. The rearrangement joins TRBV9 to TRBJ1-2; D remains ambiguous. Trimming removed 5 bases from V and 4 bases from J, with 9 bases in between. The CDR3 runs 12 residues. Per germline, CDR1 SGDLS and CDR2 YYNGEE. The CDR3 spells CASRGGIYGYTF. CDR3 in DNA: TGTGCCAGCAGGGGAGGGATCTATGGCTACACCTTC.

The table lists this clone with a count of one. The V gene is TRBV2, the J gene TRBJ2-4, with TRBD2 identical over 10 bases. The V gene's germline CDR1 is SNHLY and CDR2 FYNNEI. The CDR3 is 18 amino acids. The ends lost 0 bases at V and 6 bases at J; junction bases unmatched: 11. The CDR3, as DNA: TGTGCCAGCAGTGAAGCGCCTAGCGGGGGTCCCCCTTCAAACATTCAGTACTTC. Protein: CASSEAPSGGPPSNIQYF.

V is TRBV7-7 and J is TRBJ2-2, with a possible D match to TRBD1 (5 bases). CDR1 and CDR2 (germline): SSHAT, FNYEAQ (reference sequence). This CDR3 is built from 15 residues. The V gene lost 1 base and the J gene lost 5 bases, with 11 bases spanning the gap. CDR3 DNA: TGTGCCAGCAGCTTAGTGGCAGGGAAGACCGGGGAGCTGTTTTTT. It translates to CASSLVAGKTGELFF.

The chain is built from TRBV4-2 and TRBJ2-2; 14 bases align to TRBD2. The CDR3 contains 18 residues. The V and J ends lost 1 base and 1 base, in that order; junction bases with no gene match: 2. Germline CDR1 LGHNA, CDR2 YNFKEQ. Here the CDR3 DNA reads TGTGCCAGCAGCCAAGTTGGGACTAGCGGGAGGAACACCGGGGAGCTGTTTTTT. This sequence encodes CASSQVGTSGRNTGELFF.

This rearrangement joins TRBV9 to TRBJ1-1; possibly TRBD1 for D (5 bases). V lost 1 base and J 0 bases, leaving 16 bases between the germline ends. The CDR3 is 17 amino acids. Germline V gene data show CDR1 as SGDLS and CDR2 as YYNGEE. The CDR3 spells CASSVYGPPGMNTEAFF. CDR3 bases: TGTGCCAGCAGCGTATATGGGCCCCCAGGGATGAACACTGAAGCTTTCTTT.